This TCR beta chain was observed in a study of cytomegalovirus exposure and HLA in healthy donors. The CDR3 is made up of 16 amino acids. Germline CDR1 SGHNT, CDR2 YYREEE (reference sequence). Trimming cost V 4 bases and J 4 bases, with 18 bases left between them. The study's findings and limits: In vitro work confirmed that a few CMV-associated chains recognize CMV antigens.

Comments on this clone: What it recognizes is unknown.

The PCR ran on 60 Vbeta and 13 Jbeta primers. The method was immunoSEQ multiplex PCR; TCRdb's version includes in-frame clones alone and lacks a portion of them. The sample yields nearly 110,000 clones, approximately 74% seen once. The rearrangement links TRBV5-4 to TRBJ1-3; D might be TRBD1 (6 bases). The sample consisted of PBMCs. This clonotype originated in a woman between 35 and 50 years old in good health and CMV-seropositive. CDR3 coding DNA: TGTGCCAGCAGCCCGACACCAGGGGTTTCCGGAAACACCATATATTTT. It codes for CASSPTPGVSGNTIYF. The full variable domain, with the rest looked up from reference TRBV5-4 and TRBJ1-3, is ETGVTQSPTHLIKTRGQQVTLRCSSQSGHNTVSWYQQALGQGPQFIFQYYREEENGRGNFPPRFSGLQFPNYSSELNVNALELDDSALYLCASSPTPGVSGNTIYFGEGSWLTVV.